The 13 T cell receptor beta chains below come from one sample, sequenced in a study of T-cell memory formation after mild COVID-19. One entry per CDR3 protein, called by TCRdb with MiXCR from the 5' RACE reads. The sample has over 95,000 distinct CDR3 sequences; about a fifth are singletons. The specimen sequenced was PBMCs or a T cell subset sorted from them (not recorded which). The receptors were sampled from a man younger than 30 who had mild COVID-19 (a few samples of this study predate the infection). Cell type and time point are not known.

This clonotype was detected a few times. This sequence joins TRBV4-1 and TRBJ1-5; D ambiguous. Germline assignment: CDR1 MGHRA and CDR2 YSYEKL. The V end was cut by 6 bases, the J end by 2 bases, with 8 bases between. There are 13 residues in the CDR3. This CDR3 reads CASRSEGNQPQHF. The CDR3 DNA reads TGCGCCAGCAGATCGGAGGGCAATCAGCCCCAGCATTTT.

This clonotype appeared a single time. The chain links TRBV6-1 to TRBJ2-2; D gene unclear. CDR3 length: 15 residues. CDR1 and CDR2 from the germline V gene are MNHNS and SASEGT. Trimming pared 1 base from V and 0 bases from J, leaving 6 bases between. CDR3 in amino acids: CASSEDAANTGELFF. CDR3 sequence (DNA): TGTGCCAGCAGTGAAGACGCAGCGAACACCGGGGAGCTGTTTTTT.

The chain carries TRBV20-1 and TRBJ2-7; TRBD1 matches 8 bases. The V gene end was trimmed by 6 bases and the J gene end by 2 bases; junction bases not matched to a gene: 3. This CDR3 has 12 residues. CDR1 is DFQATT, CDR2 SNEGSKA, per germline (reference sequence). CDR3 residues: CSATTGAYEQYF. The DNA of the CDR3 is TGCAGTGCCACGACAGGGGCCTACGAGCAGTACTTC.

There are a few counts of this clonotype. The chain links TRBV29-1 to TRBJ2-7, with 8 bases aligning to TRBD1. V shed 5 bases, J shed 5 bases, and the junction held 2 bases outside the gene matches. Germline values: CDR1 SQVTM, CDR2 ANQGSEA. The CDR3 sequence is 11 residues long. CDR3 sequence reads: CSVTQGDEQYV. The CDR3 DNA follows: TGCAGCGTTACACAGGGGGACGAGCAGTACGTC.

The V gene is TRBV12-3 or TRBV12-4, the J gene TRBJ1-5, with D perhaps matching TRBD1 (6 bases). V lost 7 bases, J lost 4 bases, and 20 bases lay in between. This CDR3 contains 16 residues. DNA for the CDR3: TGTGCCAGCACCTTTGGGCTCGGACAGACGAATCAGCCCCAGCATTTT. It encodes CASTFGLGQTNQPQHF.

This clonotype was counted between two and nine times. The rearrangement links TRBV7-6 to TRBJ2-3; 8 nucleotides agree with TRBD2. The CDR3 has 18 amino acids. The J segment lost 4 bases and the V segment lost 5 bases, leaving 17 bases of the junction unmatched. CDR1 is SGHVS and CDR2 is FNYEAQ in the germline V gene. The CDR3, as DNA: TGTGCCAGCAGCGGGGAGTACGGGGGGGCGCTTGTGGCAGATACGCAGTATTTT. This encodes CASSGEYGGALVADTQYF.

This clonotype showed up just a few times. This chain uses TRBV4-3 with TRBJ2-1; TRBD1 agrees at 8 bases. In germline, CDR1 is LGHNA, CDR2 YSLEER. This CDR3 contains 16 residues. V was pared by 4 bases and J by 4 bases, with 9 bases of the junction left unmatched. CDR3 protein: CASSRTGTGPYNEQFF. In DNA form, the CDR3 reads TGCGCCAGCAGCCGAACCGGGACAGGCCCATACAATGAGCAGTTCTTC.

This chain links TRBV2 with TRBJ1-2; no firm D call. This CDR3 region has 14 residues. Per the germline V gene, CDR1 is SNHLY and CDR2 is FYNNEI. V lost 6 bases and J 2 bases, leaving 13 bases between the germline ends. CDR3 sequence reads: CASRRIGANYGYTF. Written as DNA, the CDR3 is TGTGCCAGCAGGCGGATAGGAGCAAACTATGGCTACACCTTC.

The rearrangement uses TRBV6-1 and TRBJ1-2; D is uncertain. V was clipped by 3 bases and J by 8 bases, with 25 bases between them. Germline CDR1 is MNHNS and CDR2 is SASEGT. CDR3 length equals 17 residues. The CDR3 nucleotides are TGTGCCAGCAGTGACGGGTTCGTCACCGGGAACGGCAGGGGCTACACCTTC. It translates to CASSDGFVTGNGRGYTF.

The rearrangement uses TRBV7-9 and TRBJ2-7; 8 bases match TRBD1. The germline CDR1 and CDR2 sequences are SEHNR and FQNEAQ (reference sequence). The CDR3 has 13 amino acids. V shed 5 bases, J shed 9 bases, and the junction held 9 bases outside the gene matches. Here the CDR3 DNA reads TGTGCCAGCAGCCCAGACAGGGGAGGACGGCAGTACGTC. This sequence encodes CASSPDRGGRQYV.

This clonotype was picked up a small number of times. The chain combines TRBV7-6 with TRBJ1-3; D gene ambiguous. CDR3 size: 16 residues. Trimming removed 5 bases at V and 0 bases at J, with 14 bases between. Germline values: CDR1 SGHVS, CDR2 FNYEAQ. The CDR3 sequence: CASSPLARHSGNTIYF. DNA for the CDR3: TGTGCCAGCAGCCCGCTCGCCCGTCACTCTGGAAACACCATATATTTT.

The V call is TRBV4-3, the J call TRBJ2-1; the D is unclear. V was pared by 0 bases and J by 0 bases, with 6 bases between. Germline CDR1 LGHNA, CDR2 YSLEER. The length of the CDR3 is 15 residues. The CDR3 DNA follows: TGCGCCAGCAGCCAAGACGGAAACTCCTACAATGAGCAGTTCTTC. This encodes CASSQDGNSYNEQFF.

This chain links TRBV4-1 with TRBJ2-3; 8 positions match TRBD1. Germline CDR1 and CDR2: MGHRA and YSYEKL. V lost 0 bases and J lost 6; bases outside the gene matches: 5. The CDR3 totals 15 residues. DNA for the CDR3: TGCGCCAGCAGCCAAGAGGGGACAGGCTGGGATACGCAGTATTTT. Translated, it gives CASSQEGTGWDTQYF.